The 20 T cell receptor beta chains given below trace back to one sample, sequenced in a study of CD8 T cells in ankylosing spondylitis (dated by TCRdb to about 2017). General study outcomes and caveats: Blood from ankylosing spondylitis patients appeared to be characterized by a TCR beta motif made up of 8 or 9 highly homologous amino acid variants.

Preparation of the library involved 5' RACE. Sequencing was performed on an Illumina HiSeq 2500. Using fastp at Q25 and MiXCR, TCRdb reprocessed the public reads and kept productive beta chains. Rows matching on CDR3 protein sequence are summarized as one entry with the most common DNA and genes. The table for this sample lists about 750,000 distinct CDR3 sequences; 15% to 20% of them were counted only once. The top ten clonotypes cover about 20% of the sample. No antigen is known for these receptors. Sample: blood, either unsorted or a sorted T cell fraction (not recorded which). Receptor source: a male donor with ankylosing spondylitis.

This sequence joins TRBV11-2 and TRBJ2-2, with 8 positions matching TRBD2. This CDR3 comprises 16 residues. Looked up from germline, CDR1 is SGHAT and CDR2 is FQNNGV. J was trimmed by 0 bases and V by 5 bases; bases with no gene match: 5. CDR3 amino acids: CASSPGGGSNTGELFF. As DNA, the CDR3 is TGTGCCAGCAGCCCGGGGGGGGGCTCGAACACCGGGGAGCTGTTTTTT.

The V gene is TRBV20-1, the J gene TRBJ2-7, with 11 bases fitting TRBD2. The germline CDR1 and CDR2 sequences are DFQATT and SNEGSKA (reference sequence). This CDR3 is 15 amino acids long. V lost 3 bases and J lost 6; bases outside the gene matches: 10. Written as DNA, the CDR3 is TGCAGTGCTAGTCCGGGACTAGCGGTTATGGTCGAGCAGTACTTC. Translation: CSASPGLAVMVEQYF.

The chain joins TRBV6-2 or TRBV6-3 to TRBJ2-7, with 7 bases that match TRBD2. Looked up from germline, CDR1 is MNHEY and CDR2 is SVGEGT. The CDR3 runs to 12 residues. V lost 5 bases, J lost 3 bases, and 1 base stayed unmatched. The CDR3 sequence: CASSRGVYEQYF. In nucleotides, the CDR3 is TGTGCCAGCAGTCGGGGGGTCTACGAGCAGTACTTC.

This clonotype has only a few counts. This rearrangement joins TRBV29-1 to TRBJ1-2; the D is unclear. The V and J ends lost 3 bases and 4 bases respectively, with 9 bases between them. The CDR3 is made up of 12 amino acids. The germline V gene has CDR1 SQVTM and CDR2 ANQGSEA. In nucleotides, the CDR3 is TGCAGCGTTGACCCCGATTCCTATGGCTACACCTTC. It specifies CSVDPDSYGYTF.

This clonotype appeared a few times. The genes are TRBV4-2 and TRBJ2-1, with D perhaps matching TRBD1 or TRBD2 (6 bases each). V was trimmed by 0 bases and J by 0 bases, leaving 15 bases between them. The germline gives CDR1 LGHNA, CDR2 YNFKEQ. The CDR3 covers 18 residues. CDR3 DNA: TGTGCCAGCAGCCAAGATGGGGGGCCGCCGAGCTCCTACAATGAGCAGTTCTTC. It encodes CASSQDGGPPSSYNEQFF.

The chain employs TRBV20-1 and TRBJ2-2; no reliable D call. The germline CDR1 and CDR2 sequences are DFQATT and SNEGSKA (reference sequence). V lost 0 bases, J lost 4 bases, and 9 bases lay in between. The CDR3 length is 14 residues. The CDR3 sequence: CSARDMGGTGELFF. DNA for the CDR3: TGCAGTGCTAGAGATATGGGTGGCACCGGGGAGCTGTTTTTT.

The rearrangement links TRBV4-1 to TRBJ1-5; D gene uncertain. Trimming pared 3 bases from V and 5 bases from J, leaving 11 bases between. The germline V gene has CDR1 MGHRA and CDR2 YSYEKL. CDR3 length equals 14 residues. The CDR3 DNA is TGCGCCAGCAGCCAGGCGCCCGGTGATCAGCCCCAGCATTTT. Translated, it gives CASSQAPGDQPQHF.

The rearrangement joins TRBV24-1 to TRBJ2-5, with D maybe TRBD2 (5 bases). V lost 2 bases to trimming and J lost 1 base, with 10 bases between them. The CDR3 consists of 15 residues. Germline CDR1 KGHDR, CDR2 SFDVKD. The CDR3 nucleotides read TGTGCCACCAGTGATTCAGCGGCAGGCCAAGAGACCCAGTACTTC. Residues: CATSDSAAGQETQYF.

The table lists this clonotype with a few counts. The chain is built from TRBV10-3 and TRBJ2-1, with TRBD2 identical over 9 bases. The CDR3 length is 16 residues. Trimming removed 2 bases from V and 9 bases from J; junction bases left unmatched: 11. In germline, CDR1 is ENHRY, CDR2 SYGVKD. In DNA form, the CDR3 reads TGTGCCATCAGTGAGGGACTAGCGATGGAGGTGGTTGAGCAGTTCTTC. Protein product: CAISEGLAMEVVEQFF.

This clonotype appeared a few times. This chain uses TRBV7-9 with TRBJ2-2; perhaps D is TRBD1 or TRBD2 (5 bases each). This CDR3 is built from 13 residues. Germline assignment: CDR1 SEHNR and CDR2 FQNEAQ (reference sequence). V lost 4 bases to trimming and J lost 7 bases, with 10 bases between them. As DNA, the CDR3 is TGTGCCAGCAGCTGGGGACGAGACGGGGAGCTGTTTTTT. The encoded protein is CASSWGRDGELFF.

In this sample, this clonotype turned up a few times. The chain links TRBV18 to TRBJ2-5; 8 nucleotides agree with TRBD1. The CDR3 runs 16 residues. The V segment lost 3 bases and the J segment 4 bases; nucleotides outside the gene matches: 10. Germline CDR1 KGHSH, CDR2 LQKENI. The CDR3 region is CASSPWDRPQRETQYF. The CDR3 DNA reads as TGTGCCAGCTCACCGTGGGACAGGCCTCAGAGAGAGACCCAGTACTTC.

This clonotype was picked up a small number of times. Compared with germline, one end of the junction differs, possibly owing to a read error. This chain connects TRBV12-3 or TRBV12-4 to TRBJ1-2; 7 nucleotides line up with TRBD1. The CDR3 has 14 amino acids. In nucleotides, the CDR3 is TGTGCCAGCAGTTTAAGAGGGTCGGTGACAGGGAATGCCTTC. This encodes CASSLRGSVTGNAF.

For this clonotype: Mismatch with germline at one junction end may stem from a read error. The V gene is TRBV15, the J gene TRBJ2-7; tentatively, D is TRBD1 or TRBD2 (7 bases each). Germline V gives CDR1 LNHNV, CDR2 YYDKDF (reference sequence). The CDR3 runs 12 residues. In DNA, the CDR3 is TGTGCCACCAGCAGAGTGGGGGGGACAGTTAGCTTC. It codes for CATSRVGGTVSF.

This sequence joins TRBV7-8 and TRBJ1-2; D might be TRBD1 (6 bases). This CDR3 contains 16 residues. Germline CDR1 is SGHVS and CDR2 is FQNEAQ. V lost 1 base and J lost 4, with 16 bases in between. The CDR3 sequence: CASSLDSGAAFYGYTF. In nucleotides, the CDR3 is TGTGCCAGCAGCTTAGATTCAGGGGCCGCTTTCTATGGCTACACCTTC.

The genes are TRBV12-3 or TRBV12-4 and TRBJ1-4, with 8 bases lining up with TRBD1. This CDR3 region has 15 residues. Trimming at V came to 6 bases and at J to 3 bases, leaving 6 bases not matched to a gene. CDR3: CASSTQGAANEKLFF. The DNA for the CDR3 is TGTGCCAGCAGCACCCAGGGGGCGGCTAATGAAAAACTGTTTTTT.

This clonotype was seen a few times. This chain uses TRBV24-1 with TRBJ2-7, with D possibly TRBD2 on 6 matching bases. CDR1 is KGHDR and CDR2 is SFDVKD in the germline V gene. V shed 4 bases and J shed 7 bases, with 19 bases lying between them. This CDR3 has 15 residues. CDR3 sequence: CATSDPSRGAEEQYF. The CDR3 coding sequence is TGTGCCACCAGTGACCCCTCGCGGGGCGCGGAGGAGCAGTACTTC.

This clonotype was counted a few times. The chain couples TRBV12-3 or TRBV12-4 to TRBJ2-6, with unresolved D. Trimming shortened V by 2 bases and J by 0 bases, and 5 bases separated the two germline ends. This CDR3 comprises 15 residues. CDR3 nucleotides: TGTGCCAGCAGTTTATATACCTCTGGGGCCAACGTCCTGACTTTC. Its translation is CASSLYTSGANVLTF.

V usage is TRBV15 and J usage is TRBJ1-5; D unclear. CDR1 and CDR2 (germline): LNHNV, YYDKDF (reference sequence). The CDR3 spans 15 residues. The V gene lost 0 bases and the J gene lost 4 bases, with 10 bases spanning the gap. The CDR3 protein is CATSRDRWGNQPQHF. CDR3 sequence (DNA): TGTGCCACCAGCAGAGATCGTTGGGGAAATCAGCCCCAGCATTTT.

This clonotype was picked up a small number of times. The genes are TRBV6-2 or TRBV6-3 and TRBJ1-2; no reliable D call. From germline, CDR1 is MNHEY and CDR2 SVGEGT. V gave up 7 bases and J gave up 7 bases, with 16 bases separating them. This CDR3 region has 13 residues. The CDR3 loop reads CASNLSGLSGYTF. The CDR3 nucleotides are TGTGCCAGCAACCTCTCGGGCCTAAGTGGCTACACCTTC.

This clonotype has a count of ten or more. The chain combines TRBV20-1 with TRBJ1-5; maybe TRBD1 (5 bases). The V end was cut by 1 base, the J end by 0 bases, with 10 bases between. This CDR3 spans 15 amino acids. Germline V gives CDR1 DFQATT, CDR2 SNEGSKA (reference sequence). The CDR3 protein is CSARGGDYSNQPQHF. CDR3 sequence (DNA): TGCAGTGCTAGAGGGGGCGACTATAGCAATCAGCCCCAGCATTTT.